This T cell receptor (beta chain) was documented in a study of neoadjuvant anti-PD-1 for oral cavity cancer. Study as a whole: Patients without progression received a fourth nivolumab dose around day 43, then surgical resection on days 50-56.

V shed 0 bases and J 7 bases; nucleotides not matched to a gene: 8. This CDR3 comprises 16 residues. Germline CDR1 MNHEY, CDR2 SVGAGI. TCRdb keeps only in-frame clones here, not all; method: immunoSEQ multiplex PCR. The table has about 14,000 clones, over 55% seen once; the top ten hold approximately 2.4%. Study-level results: Pretreatment Treg/Th17 ratio correlated inversely with post-treatment tumor clonality.

With regard to this clone: The antigen is unknown.

This sequence joins TRBV6-5 and TRBJ2-1, with 8 bases aligning to TRBD1. Sequencing used PBMCs, obtained before nivolumab (anti-PD-1) treatment. The TCR sequence derives from a person aged 35-79 years with oral cavity squamous cell carcinoma. The CDR3 protein is CASSYSDRVGTNEQFF. The DNA of the CDR3 is TGTGCCAGCAGTTACTCGGACAGGGTTGGTACAAATGAGCAGTTCTTC.